These 8 T cell receptor beta chains were all obtained from the same sample, sequenced in a study of CD8+CD57+ T cells in acquired aplastic anemia. The authors sequenced patients whose flow cytometry had shown CD8+CD57+ cell expansion. The use of genomic DNA as template underpinned the TCR beta VDJ and CDR3 profiling. TCRdb re-derived calls from the reads in MiXCR, one entry per CDR3 protein. In the table there are 150,000 to 200,000 distinct CDR3 sequences, 40% to 60% of which are singletons. Sample: sorted CD4+, CD8+, or CD8+CD57+ T cells (not recorded which) from PBMCs. The receptor set was obtained from a human donor with aplastic anemia.

The CDR3 nucleotides read TGTGCCAGCACGTCGACTAGCGCCACAGATACGCAGTATTTT. Its protein is CASTSTSATDTQYF. This chain links TRBV2 with TRBJ2-3, with 8 bases matching TRBD2. Trimming at V came to 7 bases and at J to 2 bases, leaving 5 bases not matched to a gene. The germline V gene has CDR1 SNHLY and CDR2 FYNNEI. The CDR3 contains 14 residues.

Only a few counts were recorded for this clonotype. The chain couples TRBV4-1 to TRBJ1-5, with TRBD1 identical over 7 bases. V lost 0 bases and J lost 3; bases outside the gene matches: 5. Germline CDR1 reads MGHRA; CDR2 reads YSYEKL. The CDR3 is 16 residues long. The CDR3 DNA follows: TGCGCCAGCAGCCAAGAGCCGGGACAGATCAATCAGCCCCAGCATTTT. Residues: CASSQEPGQINQPQHF.

V is TRBV9 and J is TRBJ2-3; tentatively, D is TRBD2 (6 bases). This CDR3 contains 18 residues. The V gene lost 0 bases and the J gene lost 1 base, with 18 bases spanning the gap. From germline, CDR1 is SGDLS and CDR2 YYNGEE. CDR3 loop: CASSVGIWGEIRTDTQYF. The DNA of the CDR3 is TGTGCCAGCAGCGTAGGGATATGGGGGGAGATTCGCACAGATACGCAGTATTTT. Full variable domain (missing parts from reference TRBV9 and TRBJ2-3): DSGVTQTPKHLITATGQRVTLRCSPRSGDLSVYWYQQSLDQGLQFLIQYYNGEERAKGNILERFSAQQFPDLHSELNLSSLELGDSALYFCASSVGIWGEIRTDTQYFGPGTRLTVL.

Comments on this clonotype: Germline and junction disagree at one end, which may indicate a read error. The V call is TRBV28, the J call TRBJ1-2; TRBD1 is a possible D gene (6 bases). The CDR3 contains 14 residues. CDR1 MDHEN and CDR2 SYDVKM come from the germline V gene. In DNA, the CDR3 is TGTACCAGCAAAGGGGGGCGCGAAGACTATGGCTACACCTTC. The encoded protein is CTSKGGREDYGYTF.

V gene TRBV7-2 combines with J gene TRBJ2-7; possibly TRBD1 for D (5 bases). The length of the CDR3 is 14 residues. Germline V CDR1 and CDR2: SGHTA, FQGNSA. V lost 4 bases to trimming and J lost 1 base, with 11 bases between them. Written as DNA, the CDR3 is TGTGCCAGCAGCTCGTCGACAGCTTCCTACGAGCAGTACTTC. Its protein is CASSSSTASYEQYF.

This chain uses TRBV10-3 with TRBJ1-5; D is unresolved. This CDR3 comprises 13 residues. CDR1 ENHRY and CDR2 SYGVKD come from the germline V gene. V was clipped by 4 bases and J by 3 bases, with 7 bases between them. The chain's CDR3 is CAISGENNQPQHF. The CDR3 DNA follows: TGTGCCATCAGTGGAGAGAACAATCAGCCCCAGCATTTT.

On this clonotype itself: A much larger clone lies a single base off, so this may be a read error. CDR3 protein: CASSTGLGSDTHYF. DNA for the CDR3: TGTGCCAGCAGCACCGGACTGGGATCAGATACGCATTATTTT. This sequence joins TRBV5-5 and TRBJ2-3, with D possibly being TRBD2 (5 bases). CDR1 is SGHKS and CDR2 is YYEKEE in the germline V gene (reference sequence). The CDR3 is made up of 14 amino acids.

The gene calls are TRBV19 and TRBJ2-3, with D possibly being TRBD1 or TRBD2 (5 bases each). This CDR3 has 13 amino acids. The germline V gene encodes CDR1 LNHDA and CDR2 SQIVND (reference sequence). V was pared by 5 bases and J by 1 base, with 7 bases between. Written as DNA, the CDR3 is TGTGCCAGTAGTCGAGGGGGCACAGATACGCAGTATTTT. Amino acids: CASSRGGTDTQYF.